This entry describes one T cell receptor beta chain. Its antigen is currently unknown. This sample includes further DNA sequences coding for the same CDR3. This record comes from a study of PD-L1 blockade in urothelial cancer. Study in general: Atezolizumab (1,200 mg intravenously every 3 weeks) began in about 2014 for patients. Prior chemotherapy in patients spanned 0 to 3 regimens. When blood samples were assessed, the median T cell count was around 140,000. Study outcomes and limitations: Below-median TCR clonality that was measured in pretreatment blood predicted better survival.

Time point noted: pretreatment peripheral blood. Sequenced by immunoSEQ multiplex PCR; TCRdb stores in-frame clones only, minus some. The data show 90,000 to 100,000 clones, 90% seen once. V lost 2 bases and J 1 base, leaving 5 bases between the germline ends. The germline V gene encodes CDR1 SGHRS and CDR2 YFSETQ. The CDR3 has 13 residues. This TCR was recovered from a man aged 60-69 years with urothelial cancer. The sequencing here drew on PBMCs, taken around atezolizumab (anti-PD-L1) treatment. This chain connects TRBV5-1 to TRBJ2-3; the D is unclear. The CDR3 nucleotides read TGCGCCAGCAGCTTAGTAGGCACAGATACGCAGTATTTT. Translation gives CASSLVGTDTQYF. The complete variable domain, with remaining parts taken from reference TRBV5-1 and TRBJ2-3, reads KAGVTQTPRYLIKTRGQQVTLSCSPISGHRSVSWYQQTPGQGLQFLFEYFSETQRNKGNFPGRFSGRQFSNSRSEMNVSTLELGDSALYLCASSLVGTDTQYFGPGTRLTVL.